This TCR beta chain was recovered during a study of blood T cell repertoires in COVID-19. Germline V gene sequence: CDR1 MNHEY, CDR2 SMNVEV (reference sequence). J gave up 7 bases and V 3 bases, and 6 bases lay outside the gene matches. This CDR3 has 13 residues. Authors' analysis steps: Cell counts per sample came from amplifying reference gene primers. Clones were sequenced by immunoSEQ multiplex PCR, and TCRdb holds only the in-frame ones, with some missing. D and trimming come from the DNA, and the V and J calls and clone size come from that table. The sample lists about 150,000 clones, around 80% seen once, with under 15% in the top ten.

This receptor was identified in a man aged 55 to 69 with active or convalescent COVID-19. The V and J genes are TRBV27 and TRBJ2-7; 7 bases match TRBD1. Sample: peripheral blood. CDR3 bases: TGTGCCAGCAGTTTTCCAACGACAGGGGAGCAGTACTTC. Translating gives CASSFPTTGEQYF.